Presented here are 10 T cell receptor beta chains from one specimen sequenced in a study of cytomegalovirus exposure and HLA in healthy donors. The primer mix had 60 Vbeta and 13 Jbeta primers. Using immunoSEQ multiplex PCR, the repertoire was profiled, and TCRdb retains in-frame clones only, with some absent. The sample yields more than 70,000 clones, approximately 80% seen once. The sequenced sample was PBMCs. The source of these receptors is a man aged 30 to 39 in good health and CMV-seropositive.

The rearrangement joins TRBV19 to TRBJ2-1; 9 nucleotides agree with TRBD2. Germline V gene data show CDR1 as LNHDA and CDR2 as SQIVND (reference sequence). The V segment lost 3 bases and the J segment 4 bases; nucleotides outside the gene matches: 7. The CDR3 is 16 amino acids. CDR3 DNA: TGTGCCAGTAGTATGGATTCAGCGGGAGGTTACAATGAGCAGTTCTTC. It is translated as CASSMDSAGGYNEQFF.

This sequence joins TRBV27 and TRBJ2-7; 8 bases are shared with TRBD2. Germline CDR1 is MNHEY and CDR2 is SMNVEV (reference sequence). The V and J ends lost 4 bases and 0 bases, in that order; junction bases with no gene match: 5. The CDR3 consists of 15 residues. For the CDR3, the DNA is TGTGCCAGCAGTTCCCGGGGGGGGGCCTCCTACGAGCAGTACGTC. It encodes CASSSRGGASYEQYV.

The CDR3 region has the DNA TGCGCCAGCAGCCCGGGGACAGCCCAAGCGTCCTATGGCTACACCTTC. Its translation: CASSPGTAQASYGYTF. The chain uses TRBV5-1 and TRBJ1-2; 7 bases map to TRBD1. From germline, CDR1 is SGHRS and CDR2 YFSETQ. The CDR3 is 16 amino acids. V lost 4 bases to trimming and J lost 4 bases; unmatched junction nucleotides: 13.

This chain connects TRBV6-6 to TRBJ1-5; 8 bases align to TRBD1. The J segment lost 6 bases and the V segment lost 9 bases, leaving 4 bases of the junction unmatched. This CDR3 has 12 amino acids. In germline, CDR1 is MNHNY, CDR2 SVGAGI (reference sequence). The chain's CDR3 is CASEQGGQPQHF. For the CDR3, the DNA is TGTGCCAGTGAACAGGGGGGTCAGCCCCAGCATTTT.

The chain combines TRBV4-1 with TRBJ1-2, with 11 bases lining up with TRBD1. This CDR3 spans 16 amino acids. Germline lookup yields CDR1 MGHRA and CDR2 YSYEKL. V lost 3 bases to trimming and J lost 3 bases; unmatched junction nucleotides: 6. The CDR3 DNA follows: TGCGCCAGCAGCCAGCCGAGGACAGGGGGCGACTATGGCTACACCTTC. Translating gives CASSQPRTGGDYGYTF.

The CDR3, as DNA: TGTGCCATCAGTGATCCCAAGAGATATGGCTACACCTTC. Translation gives CAISDPKRYGYTF. V and J are TRBV10-3 and TRBJ1-2; D remains unclear. The CDR3 sequence is 13 residues long. V lost 3 bases and J lost 5, with 10 bases in between. The germline CDR1 and CDR2 sequences are ENHRY and SYGVKD.

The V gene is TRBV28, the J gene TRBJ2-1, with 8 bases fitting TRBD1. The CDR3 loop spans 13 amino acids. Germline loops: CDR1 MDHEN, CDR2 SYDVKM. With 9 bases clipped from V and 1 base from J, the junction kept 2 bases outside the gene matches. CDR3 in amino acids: CASWTGSYNEQFF. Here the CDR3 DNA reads TGTGCCAGTTGGACAGGGTCCTACAATGAGCAGTTCTTC.

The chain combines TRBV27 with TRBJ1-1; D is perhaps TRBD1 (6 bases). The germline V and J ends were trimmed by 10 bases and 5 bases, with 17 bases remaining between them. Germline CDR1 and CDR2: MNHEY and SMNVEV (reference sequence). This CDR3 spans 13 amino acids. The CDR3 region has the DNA TGTGCCATTTCCAGGGAAAGGGGGACTGAAGCTTTCTTT. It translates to CAISRERGTEAFF.

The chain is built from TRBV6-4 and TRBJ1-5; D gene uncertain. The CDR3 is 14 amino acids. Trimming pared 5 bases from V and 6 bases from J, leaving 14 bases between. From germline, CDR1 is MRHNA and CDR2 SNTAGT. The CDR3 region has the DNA TGTGCCAGCAGTCCCGACGGGTCGGTTCAGCCCCAGCATTTT. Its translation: CASSPDGSVQPQHF.

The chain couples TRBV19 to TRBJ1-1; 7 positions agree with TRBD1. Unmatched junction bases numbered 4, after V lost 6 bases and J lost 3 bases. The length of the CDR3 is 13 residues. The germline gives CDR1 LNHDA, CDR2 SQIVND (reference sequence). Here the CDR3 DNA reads TGTGCCAGTAGGAGCAGGGGGGACACTGAAGCTTTCTTT. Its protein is CASRSRGDTEAFF.